A single sample is the source of the 9 T cell receptor beta chains below, sequenced in a study of T-cell memory formation after mild COVID-19. TCRdb reprocessed the 5' RACE reads via MiXCR and lists one record per CDR3 protein. The sample yields about 450,000 distinct CDR3 sequences, more than 20% seen once. The specimen sequenced was PBMCs or a T cell subset sorted from them (not recorded which). The receptors come from an adult woman who had mild COVID-19 (a few samples of this study predate the infection). Cell type and time point are not known.

The chain uses TRBV6-5 and TRBJ1-1, with D maybe TRBD1 (5 bases). The V end was cut by 0 bases, the J end by 11 bases, with 10 bases between. The CDR3 totals 12 residues. CDR1 is MNHEY, CDR2 SVGAGI, per germline. The CDR3 region has the DNA TGTGCCAGCAGTTACTCAGGGGAGCGTGCTTTCTTT. Its protein product is CASSYSGERAFF.

The CDR3 sequence is CASSEDQGTKNIQYF. The CDR3 nucleotides read TGTGCCAGCAGTGAAGATCAGGGGACCAAAAACATTCAGTACTTC. V usage is TRBV2 and J usage is TRBJ2-4, with D possibly matching TRBD1 (6 bases). V lost 1 base to trimming and J lost 2 bases, with 9 bases between them. The CDR3 extends over 15 amino acids. Germline V gene lookup returns CDR1 SNHLY and CDR2 FYNNEI.

This clonotype appeared many times. V gene TRBV5-1 combines with J gene TRBJ2-1; D not resolved. This CDR3 has 13 residues. Germline V lookup: CDR1 SGHRS, CDR2 YFSETQ. V was shortened by 3 bases and J by 7 bases, with 11 bases between the two germline ends. The CDR3 spells CASSWAVANEQFF. In DNA, the CDR3 is TGCGCCAGCAGCTGGGCAGTCGCGAATGAGCAGTTCTTC.

This clonotype was observed a handful of times. The CDR3 does not close with the conserved phenylalanine or tryptophan, likely indicating a read error. The genes are TRBV20-1 and TRBJ2-3; D remains unclear. Trimming left V 6 bases short and J 3 bases short, with 19 bases between. The CDR3 sequence is 15 residues long. Germline CDR1 and CDR2: DFQATT and SNEGSKA (reference sequence). This CDR3 is CSAETYSIRTDTQYS. Written as DNA, the CDR3 is TGCAGTGCAGAGACCTATTCCATCCGGACAGATACGCAGTATTCT.

The table lists this clonotype with a few counts. The V call is TRBV15, the J call TRBJ2-7; 8 nucleotides line up with TRBD1. This CDR3 is built from 15 residues. The germline V gene encodes CDR1 LNHNV and CDR2 YYDKDF (reference sequence). Germline trimming cut 3 bases from V and 2 bases from J; bases unmatched to any gene: 6. CDR3 sequence reads: CATSSPGQATYEQYF. In nucleotides, the CDR3 is TGTGCCACCAGCAGTCCGGGACAGGCAACCTACGAGCAGTACTTC.

This clonotype was observed a few times. V usage is TRBV15 and J usage is TRBJ2-3; D is unresolved. The CDR3 is 15 amino acids. Trimming cost V 9 bases and J 0 bases, with 16 bases left between them. The germline V gene encodes CDR1 LNHNV and CDR2 YYDKDF (reference sequence). The CDR3 sequence: CATAVSPASTDTQYF. DNA of the CDR3: TGTGCCACGGCAGTTTCACCAGCGAGCACAGATACGCAGTATTTT.

V and J are TRBV3-1 and TRBJ2-3; D possibly corresponds to TRBD1 (6 bases). V shed 1 base and J shed 5 bases, with 16 bases lying between them. The CDR3 runs 16 residues. Germline V gene data show CDR1 as LGHDT and CDR2 as YNNKEL (reference sequence). The CDR3 DNA reads TGTGCCAGCAGCCAAGGAGTTAACAGGGTGATAGATACGCAGTATTTT. It is translated as CASSQGVNRVIDTQYF.

This clonotype has ten or more counts. The V gene is TRBV7-2, the J gene TRBJ1-1; 8 bases line up with TRBD1. V lost 10 bases and J lost 4; bases outside the gene matches: 5. The V gene's germline CDR1 is SGHTA and CDR2 FQGNSA. This CDR3 spans 12 amino acids. The CDR3 bases are TGTGCCACCGGAGACAGGGGCACTGAAGCTTTCTTT. This gives the protein CATGDRGTEAFF.

The chain carries TRBV2 and TRBJ2-7; TRBD2 is a possible D gene (5 bases). The CDR3 consists of 14 residues. Trimming removed 6 bases from V and 3 bases from J, with 15 bases in between. Per germline, CDR1 SNHLY and CDR2 FYNNEI. In nucleotides, the CDR3 is TGTGCCAGCAGCGCAAACGGACTCAGCTACGAGCAGTACTTC. Encoded protein: CASSANGLSYEQYF. The full variable domain, completed using reference TRBV2 and TRBJ2-7, is EPEVTQTPSHQVTQMGQEVILRCVPISNHLYFYWYRQILGQKVEFLVSFYNNEISEKSEIFDDQFSVERPDGSNFTLKIRSTKLEDSAMYFCASSANGLSYEQYFGPGTRLTVT.